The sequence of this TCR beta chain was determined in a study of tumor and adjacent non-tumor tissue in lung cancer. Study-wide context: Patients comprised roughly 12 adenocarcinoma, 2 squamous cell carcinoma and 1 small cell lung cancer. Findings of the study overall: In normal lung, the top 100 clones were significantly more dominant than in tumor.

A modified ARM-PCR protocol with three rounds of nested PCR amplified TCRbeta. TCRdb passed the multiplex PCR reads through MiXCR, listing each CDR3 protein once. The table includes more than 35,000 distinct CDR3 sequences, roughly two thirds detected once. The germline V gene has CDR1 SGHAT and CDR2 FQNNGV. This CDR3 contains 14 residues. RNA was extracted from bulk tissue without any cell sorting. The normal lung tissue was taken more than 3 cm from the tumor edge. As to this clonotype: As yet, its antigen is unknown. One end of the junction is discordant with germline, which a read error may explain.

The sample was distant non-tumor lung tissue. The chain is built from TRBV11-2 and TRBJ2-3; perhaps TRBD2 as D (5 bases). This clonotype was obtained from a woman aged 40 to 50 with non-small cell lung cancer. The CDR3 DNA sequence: TGTGCCAGCAGCTTAGTGGGGAGCACGGATATGCAGTATTTT. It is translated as CASSLVGSTDMQYF.